One sample yielded the 21 T cell receptor beta chains listed below, sequenced in a study of T cells in Graves' hyperthyroidism and ophthalmopathy. RNA transcripts gave rise to amplified TCR beta CDR3 regions. The study used the HTBI primer set for a first-round RT-PCR of the TCR CDR3. Each CDR3 protein gets one entry after TCRdb re-called the multiplex PCR reads with MiXCR. This repertoire shows about 290,000 distinct CDR3 sequences, 13% found once; its top ten account for more than 7.5%. The material sequenced was blood. The receptor set was obtained from a woman aged 30 to 39 with Graves' hyperthyroidism that later progressed to Graves' ophthalmopathy.

This clonotype was recorded at least ten times. The V and J genes are TRBV5-6 and TRBJ2-2, with 7 bases fitting TRBD2. The germline CDR1 and CDR2 sequences are SGHDT and YYEEEE. The CDR3 extends over 15 amino acids. J was trimmed by 5 bases and V by 5 bases; bases with no gene match: 9. In DNA form, the CDR3 reads TGTGCCAGCAGATCCGGACTAGTGGGTACCGGGGAGCTGTTTTTT. Translation: CASRSGLVGTGELFF.

The sample holds many counts of this clonotype. The J gene is TRBJ2-5, the V gene TRBV2; D is ambiguous. Germline assignment: CDR1 SNHLY and CDR2 FYNNEI. V was shortened by 1 base and J by 5 bases, with 8 bases between the two germline ends. The CDR3 extends over 13 amino acids. CDR3 nucleotide sequence: TGTGCCAGCAGTGAAGAAGGCCTTGAGACCCAGTACTTC. Protein sequence: CASSEEGLETQYF.

This clonotype was recorded many times. The rearrangement uses TRBV7-9 and TRBJ2-7; D ambiguous. Trimming pared 0 bases from V and 2 bases from J, leaving 8 bases between. This CDR3 contains 14 residues. Germline CDR1 is SEHNR and CDR2 is FQNEAQ (reference sequence). In DNA, the CDR3 is TGTGCCAGCAGCTTAGCGGTAGCTCCCTACGAGCAGTACTTC. Its translation is CASSLAVAPYEQYF. Variable domain in full (rest from reference TRBV7-9 and TRBJ2-7): DTGVSQNPRHKITKRGQNVTFRCDPISEHNRLYWYRQTLGQGPEFLTYFQNEAQLEKSRLLSDRFSAERPKGSFSTLEIQRTEQGDSAMYLCASSLAVAPYEQYFGPGTRLTVT.

This clonotype was detected many times. The chain is built from TRBV7-3 and TRBJ2-3, with 8 positions matching TRBD2. The trim removed 0 bases at V and 6 bases at J, leaving 2 bases unmatched. Looked up from germline, CDR1 is SGHTA and CDR2 is FQGTGA. The CDR3 contains 14 residues. The CDR3 loop reads CASSLTSGSDTQYF. The CDR3 region has the DNA TGTGCCAGCAGCTTAACCAGCGGGAGCGATACGCAGTATTTT.

Notes on this clonotype: The junction shows a germline mismatch at one end, possibly a read error. This rearrangement joins TRBV30 to TRBJ2-7; 9 bases are shared with TRBD1. CDR1 is GTSNPN, CDR2 SVGIG, per germline (reference sequence). The length of the CDR3 is 15 residues. This CDR3 reads CAGRFGDREPYEQYF. CDR3 DNA sequence: TGTGCCGGGAGGTTTGGGGACAGGGAGCCCTACGAGCAGTACTTC.

Worth noting for this clonotype: A much larger clone is a single base away; this may be a read error. The rearrangement uses TRBV11-2 and TRBJ2-1; 9 bases align to TRBD2. Per germline, CDR1 SGHAT and CDR2 FQNNGV. The V gene end was trimmed by 7 bases and the J gene end by 9 bases; junction bases not matched to a gene: 7. The CDR3 is 13 amino acids. This CDR3 is CASTSSGTGEQFF. The CDR3 region has the DNA TGTGCCAGCACCTCTAGCGGGACGGGTGAGCAGTTCTTC.

This clonotype has a count of ten or more. This chain uses TRBV20-1 with TRBJ1-6, with a tentative D call TRBD1 (6 bases). The germline V and J ends were trimmed by 0 bases and 0 bases, with 9 bases remaining between them. The CDR3 is 16 residues long. CDR1 and CDR2 from the germline V gene are DFQATT and SNEGSKA (reference sequence). The CDR3 nucleotides read TGCAGTGCTAGAGACAGGGGAAGCTCCTATAATTCACCCCTCCACTTT. Its translation: CSARDRGSSYNSPLHF.

This clonotype has ten or more counts. V gene TRBV28 combines with J gene TRBJ2-7, with D possibly matching TRBD1 (6 bases). V was trimmed by 5 bases and J by 2 bases, leaving 16 bases between them. Germline lookup yields CDR1 MDHEN and CDR2 SYDVKM. This CDR3 is built from 15 residues. The CDR3 reads CASSQGGGQPYEQYF. For the CDR3, the DNA is TGTGCCAGCAGTCAGGGTGGGGGCCAGCCCTACGAGCAGTACTTC. Full variable domain (missing parts from reference TRBV28 and TRBJ2-7): DVKVTQSSRYLVKRTGEKVFLECVQDMDHENMFWYRQDPGLGLRLIYFSYDVKMKEKGDIPEGYSVSREKKERFSLILESASTNQTSMYLCASSQGGGQPYEQYFGPGTRLTVT.

The chain has TRBV5-4 and TRBJ1-1; possible D gene TRBD1, 6 bases. CDR1 SGHNT and CDR2 YYREEE come from the germline V gene (reference sequence). The CDR3 spans 14 residues. Trimming pared 6 bases from V and 6 bases from J, leaving 18 bases between. CDR3 protein: CASNADQGRPEAFF. The CDR3 bases are TGTGCCAGCAACGCTGACCAGGGGCGACCTGAAGCTTTCTTT. Full variable domain (missing parts from reference TRBV5-4 and TRBJ1-1): ETGVTQSPTHLIKTRGQQVTLRCSSQSGHNTVSWYQQALGQGPQFIFQYYREEENGRGNFPPRFSGLQFPNYSSELNVNALELDDSALYLCASNADQGRPEAFFGQGTRLTVV.

This clonotype was counted at least ten times. This chain links TRBV4-1 with TRBJ1-1; D is perhaps TRBD1 (6 bases). This CDR3 has 15 amino acids. Germline lookup yields CDR1 MGHRA and CDR2 YSYEKL. The germline V and J ends were trimmed by 2 bases and 3 bases, with 13 bases remaining between them. The CDR3 here is CASSQTYQGYTEAFF. CDR3 DNA: TGCGCCAGCAGCCAAACCTACCAGGGGTACACTGAAGCTTTCTTT.

This clonotype showed up many times. The CDR3 DNA reads TGTGCCAGCAGTTTACCGGGGGGGGGCACCGGGGAGCTGTTTTTT. This encodes CASSLPGGGTGELFF. The chain combines TRBV27 with TRBJ2-2; 8 positions agree with TRBD2. Per the germline V gene, CDR1 is MNHEY and CDR2 is SMNVEV (reference sequence). The CDR3 spans 15 residues. Trimming cost V 2 bases and J 4 bases; bases outside gene matches: 3.

About this clonotype: One base away lies a much larger clone, so this may be a sequencing read error. The chain has TRBV27 and TRBJ2-7; tentatively, D is TRBD2 (6 bases). The germline V and J ends were trimmed by 6 bases and 4 bases, with 16 bases remaining between them. This CDR3 region has 14 residues. Germline CDR1 reads MNHEY; CDR2 reads SMNVEV (reference sequence). The CDR3 spells CASRFRREWYEQYF. The CDR3 DNA sequence: TGTGCCAGCAGATTTAGGCGGGAATGGTACGAGCAGTACTTC.

This clonotype was counted at least ten times. One junction end disagrees with the germline gene, perhaps due to a read error. The chain combines TRBV7-7 with TRBJ2-3, with D uncertain. The CDR3 spans 14 residues. Germline loops: CDR1 SSHAT, CDR2 FNYEAQ (reference sequence). The CDR3 loop reads CASSLSEYADTQYF. The CDR3 DNA follows: TGTGCTAGCAGCTTAAGCGAGTACGCAGATACGCAGTATTTT.

The chain is built from TRBV9 and TRBJ2-5; D is uncertain. Trimming took 3 bases from V and 1 from J, leaving 7 bases between them. This CDR3 spans 13 amino acids. Per germline, CDR1 SGDLS and CDR2 YYNGEE. The CDR3 here is CASSANAQETQYF. The CDR3 nucleotides are TGTGCCAGCAGCGCGAATGCCCAAGAGACCCAGTACTTC. Looking up the rest from reference TRBV9 and TRBJ2-5 gives the full variable domain: DSGVTQTPKHLITATGQRVTLRCSPRSGDLSVYWYQQSLDQGLQFLIQYYNGEERAKGNILERFSAQQFPDLHSELNLSSLELGDSALYFCASSANAQETQYFGPGTRLLVL.

The chain is built from TRBV19 and TRBJ2-3; D unresolved. Germline V gene sequence: CDR1 LNHDA, CDR2 SQIVND (reference sequence). The CDR3 sequence is 14 residues long. V gave up 3 bases and J gave up 5 bases, with 12 bases separating them. CDR3 sequence (DNA): TGTGCCAGTAGTATTGCGGCGGTAAGAGATACGCAGTATTTT. Its protein product is CASSIAAVRDTQYF.

This clonotype was seen just once. Just one base apart from a much larger clone, this may be a read error. The rearrangement uses TRBV29-1 and TRBJ2-7, with a possible D match to TRBD2 (5 bases). The CDR3 is 13 amino acids. V gave up 4 bases and J gave up 5 bases, with 15 bases separating them. The V gene's germline CDR1 is SQVTM and CDR2 ANQGSEA. The CDR3 DNA follows: TGCAGCGTTGTGGAGGCCGGACCCAACGAGCAGTACTTC. Translated: CSVVEAGPNEQYF.

Only a few counts were recorded for this clonotype. V and J are TRBV15 and TRBJ2-7, with no clear D. CDR3 length: 12 residues. Trimming removed 0 bases from V and 5 bases from J, with 5 bases in between. Germline assignment: CDR1 LNHNV and CDR2 YYDKDF (reference sequence). CDR3 protein: CATSRDRDEQYF. CDR3 coding DNA: TGTGCCACCAGCAGAGATCGGGACGAGCAGTACTTC.

The table lists this clonotype with many counts. J is TRBJ2-6 and V is TRBV2; 15 positions match TRBD2. The CDR3 loop spans 17 amino acids. Germline V lookup: CDR1 SNHLY, CDR2 FYNNEI. V dropped 4 bases and J dropped 3; count of bases not matched to a gene: 1. The CDR3 loop reads CASSAGLAGGGANVLTF. For the CDR3, the DNA is TGTGCCAGCAGTGCGGGACTAGCGGGAGGTGGGGCCAACGTCCTGACTTTC. Full variable domain (missing parts from reference TRBV2 and TRBJ2-6): EPEVTQTPSHQVTQMGQEVILRCVPISNHLYFYWYRQILGQKVEFLVSFYNNEISEKSEIFDDQFSVERPDGSNFTLKIRSTKLEDSAMYFCASSAGLAGGGANVLTFGAGSRLTVL.

This clonotype showed up just once. This chain connects TRBV3-2 to TRBJ2-1; the table's D call, TRBD2, was not checked against the DNA. TRBV3-2 is flagged as a pseudogene. This CDR3 contains 13 residues. CDR3 in amino acids: CASRRGLQVIRFF. CDR3 coding DNA: TGTGCCAGCAGACGTGGACTGCAGGTTATTCGGTTCTTC.

There are many counts of this clonotype. The chain links TRBV11-2 to TRBJ2-7; D assignment may be TRBD1 or TRBD2 (5 bases each). The CDR3 length is 14 residues. With 4 bases removed from V and 2 bases from J, the gap between germline ends came to 12 bases. Germline CDR1 is SGHAT and CDR2 is FQNNGV. CDR3 amino acids: CASSSNTGPYEQYF. In DNA form, the CDR3 reads TGTGCCAGCAGCTCCAACACGGGACCCTACGAGCAGTACTTC.

This clonotype occurred many times. J is TRBJ2-7 and V is TRBV6-1, with a tentative D call TRBD2 (7 bases). The CDR3 has 12 amino acids. V lost 5 bases to trimming and J lost 7 bases, with 12 bases between them. Germline-derived CDR1 and CDR2 are MNHNS and SASEGT. The CDR3 bases are TGTGCCAGCAGTCGGGGGGCGGGGGAGCAGTACTTC. It codes for CASSRGAGEQYF.